This T cell receptor (beta chain) is from a study of response to subunit inactivated influenza vaccine. TCRdb reanalysed the RT-PCR reads using MiXCR and keeps one entry per CDR3 protein. Of about 540,000 distinct CDR3 sequences in the sample, roughly 25% were seen once. V lost 4 bases, J lost 4 bases, and 10 bases lay in between. The germline CDR1 and CDR2 sequences are LGHDT and YNNKEL (reference sequence). The CDR3 runs to 13 residues. This sample was also put to use in a study of T cells expressing NK-cell markers. In that study: Scientists made TCR beta cDNA using 5'RACE template switching with UMIs. HCMV seropositivity characterized seven of the eight sequenced donors, and seronegativity one.

The TCR comes from a man aged 50 to 59 who received an inactivated influenza vaccine. The J gene is TRBJ1-1, the V gene TRBV3-1; a weak D match, TRBD1 (5 bases). Sample: CD4+ T cells sorted from PBMCs, taken 11 to 12 days after vaccination. The CDR3 sequence: CASSRTDSTEAFF. CDR3 DNA sequence: TGTGCCAGCAGCCGAACAGACAGCACTGAAGCTTTCTTT.